This T cell receptor (beta chain) was sequenced for a study of graft-versus-host responses after intestinal transplantation. Study-level findings and limits: Investigators detected GvH clones in recipient marrow, with some emerging earlier in ileum or blood. The presence of high graft-versus-host to host-versus-graft clonal ratios in allografts characterized patients with graft-donor T cell macrochimerism.

Only in-frame clones appear in the TCRdb table, and some are missing; sequencing was by immunoSEQ multiplex PCR. The table includes about 100,000 clones, about 93% detected once. With regard to this clone: Its antigen is still unknown.

CDR3 size: 15 residues. The germline V gene encodes CDR1 MGHDK and CDR2 SYGVNS. V was clipped by 7 bases and J by 0 bases, with 15 bases between them. The material sequenced was unstimulated CD8+ T cells sorted from spleen or lymph node cells, taken before intestinal transplant. The V call is TRBV25-1, the J call TRBJ2-5; D perhaps matches TRBD2 (5 bases). The TCR sequence derives from a human donor who received an intestinal transplant. The CDR3 loop reads CASNGNRRYQETQYF. CDR3 bases: TGTGCCAGCAACGGGAATCGACGGTACCAAGAGACCCAGTACTTC.